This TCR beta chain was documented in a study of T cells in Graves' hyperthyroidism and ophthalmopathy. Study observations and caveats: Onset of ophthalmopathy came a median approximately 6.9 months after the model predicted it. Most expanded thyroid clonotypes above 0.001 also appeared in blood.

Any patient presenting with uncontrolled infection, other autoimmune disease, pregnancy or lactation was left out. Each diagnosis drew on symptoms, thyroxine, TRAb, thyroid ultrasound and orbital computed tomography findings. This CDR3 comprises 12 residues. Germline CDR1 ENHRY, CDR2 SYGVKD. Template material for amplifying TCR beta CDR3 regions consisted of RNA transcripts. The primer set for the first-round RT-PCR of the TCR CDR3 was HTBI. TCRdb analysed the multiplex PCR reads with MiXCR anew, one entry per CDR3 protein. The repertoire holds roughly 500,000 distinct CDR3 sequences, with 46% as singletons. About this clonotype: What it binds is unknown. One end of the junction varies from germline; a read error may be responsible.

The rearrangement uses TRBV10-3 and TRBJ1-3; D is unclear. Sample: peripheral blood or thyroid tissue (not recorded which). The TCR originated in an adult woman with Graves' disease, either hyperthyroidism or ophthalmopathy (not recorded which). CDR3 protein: CAISASGNTTYF. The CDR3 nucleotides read TGTGCCATCAGTGCCTCCGGAAACACCACATATTTT.